The following is a TCR beta chain sequence with its context. These data originate in a study of cytomegalovirus exposure and HLA in healthy donors. On the study more broadly: The roughly 120 validation repertoires matched the approximately 700 first-cohort repertoires in platform, a later analysis reported.

Repertoires were generated with immunoSEQ multiplex PCR, while TCRdb's copy carries only in-frame clones and drops some. The repertoire has 95,000 to 120,000 clones, almost 96% of them found once; the top ten carry 0.67%. The receptor was isolated from a woman younger than 30 in good health and CMV-seronegative. Sequenced sample: PBMCs.

The CDR3 sequence: CASSLVAGNVNTEAFF. In DNA, the CDR3 is TGTGCCAGCAGCTTGGTGGCAGGGAATGTGAACACTGAAGCTTTCTTT. The V and J genes are TRBV11-2 and TRBJ1-1; D may be TRBD1 (5 bases). This CDR3 contains 16 residues. The ends were cut back, 3 bases at V and 0 bases at J, with 14 bases in the middle. The V gene's germline CDR1 is SGHAT and CDR2 FQNNGV.